Sequencing of this TCR beta chain was carried out in a study of T cell repertoires and Cas9 in healthy adults listed by TCRdb under 2018. Concerning the study at large: Within the CD4 and CD8 compartments, SpCas9-reactive T cells were assessed for multi-effector potency, cytotoxicity and lineage determination. This study looked at whether people already carry T cell immunity to the Streptococcus pyogenes Cas9 nuclease (SpCas9), the enzyme used in CRISPR gene editing.

Findings and caveats that apply to the study as a whole: In vitro, the proliferation and function of SpCas9-reactive effector T cells were reported to be mitigated by SpCas9-reactive regulatory T cells.

From its cysteine to its phenylalanine, the CDR3 spans 17 amino acids. The kept DNA is CDR3 alone, 51 bases in frame from the first base. Trimming leaves V shorter by 5 bases and J shorter by 5 bases, with the junction holding 14 bases beyond the gene matches. Per the germline V gene, SGHAT is the CDR1 and FQNNGV is the CDR2. Concerning this clone itself: No cognate antigen has been identified for it. One base away there is no much larger clone; base qualities are not given.

Healthy humans served as the donors. Preparation of the library involved the immunoSEQ multiplex PCR assay. The immuneACCESS repertoire file appears here via TCRdb, limited to in-frame rearrangements. These files lack a portion of the clones; in checked studies, under half of the deficit traces to unresolved V genes, and the cause of the others is not known. Counted in this sample were around 20,000 clones; more than 75% of them appeared once. The ten largest clones represent 0.55% to 0.7% of the sample. The V gene is TRBV11-2 and the J gene is TRBJ1-2; 10 nucleotides in the junction match TRBD1. The source material was CD4+ effector T cells (CD127+, CD25-, CD137-, CD154-) from PBMCs; culture status not recorded. This sequence was found in a human donor in good health. The CDR3 has the sequence CASSPGTGDGRGYGYTF. The DNA sequence reads TGTGCCAGCAGCCCCGGGACAGGGGATGGTCGGGGGTATGGCTACACCTTC.